This TCR beta chain emerged from a study of T cells in Graves' hyperthyroidism and ophthalmopathy. This clonotype was detected many times. Its antigen is still unknown. Points from the study as a whole: Researchers found most expanded thyroid clonotypes above 0.001 in blood as well.

Newly diagnosed patients aged 18 to 65 had hyperthyroidism of under 2 months' duration. Uncontrolled infection, other autoimmune disease, pregnancy or lactation disqualified patients from enrolment. Orbital computed tomography and thyroid ultrasound, together with serum TRAb and thyroxine and clinical symptoms, were used for diagnoses. RNA transcripts were the template for amplifying TCR beta CDR3 regions. Carried out on the TCR CDR3, a first-round RT-PCR used the HTBI primer set. TCRdb analysed the multiplex PCR reads with MiXCR anew, one entry per CDR3 protein. The sample has 380,000 or so distinct CDR3 sequences, about 13% seen once. The sequenced material came from blood. This clonotype originated in a man aged 30 to 39 with Graves' hyperthyroidism that later progressed to Graves' ophthalmopathy.

This CDR3 reads CASSESEGDGYTF. In DNA, the CDR3 is TGTGCCAGCAGTGAAAGTGAGGGAGACGGCTACACCTTC. V and J are TRBV2 and TRBJ1-2; D is uncertain. CDR1 SNHLY and CDR2 FYNNEI come from the germline V gene. The V end lost 2 bases, the J end lost 8 bases, and 12 bases lay between the germline ends. The CDR3 spans 13 residues. The full variable domain, completed using reference TRBV2 and TRBJ1-2, is EPEVTQTPSHQVTQMGQEVILRCVPISNHLYFYWYRQILGQKVEFLVSFYNNEISEKSEIFDDQFSVERPDGSNFTLKIRSTKLEDSAMYFCASSESEGDGYTFGSGTRLTVV.